These T cell receptor beta chains were read from a single sample in a study of T cell responses to AZD1222 COVID-19 vaccine. TCRdb's copy holds only in-frame clones and misses some; the assay was immunoSEQ multiplex PCR. The data contain tens of thousands of clones, roughly 80% of them seen just once; the ten biggest clones take up approximately 21%. The sample in question was peripheral blood, obtained on day 0 of AZD1222 vaccination. The receptors shown here come from an adult in good health. The CDR3 runs from the conserved cysteine through the conserved F or W. Fields, in order: D gene, J gene, clone size, V gene, CDR3 DNA, CDR3 protein. D genes are given only for firm matches. The size field is filled for only some rows; it gives once, few, many or a size class.

d_gene: -
j_gene: TRBJ2-7
abundance: -
v_gene: TRBV7-2
CDR3nt: TGTGCCAGCAGCCCCACGACGAGGGGCCACGAGCAGTACTTC
CDR3aa: CASSPTTRGHEQYF

d_gene: -
j_gene: TRBJ1-1
abundance: -
v_gene: TRBV3-1/TRBV3-2
CDR3nt: TGTGCCAGCAGCCCCTTTGGGGGCGAAGCTTTCTTT
CDR3aa: CASSPFGGEAFF

d_gene: -
j_gene: TRBJ2-7
abundance: -
v_gene: TRBV4-3
CDR3nt: TGCGCCAGCAGCCAAGATAATACGGGAACGTCCTACGAGCAGTACTTC
CDR3aa: CASSQDNTGTSYEQYF

d_gene: -
j_gene: TRBJ1-2
abundance: -
v_gene: TRBV19
CDR3nt: TGTGCCAGTATCCCCCGGGACGGACTTCTCAACTATGGCTACACCTTC
CDR3aa: CASIPRDGLLNYGYTF

d_gene: -
j_gene: TRBJ2-6
abundance: once
v_gene: TRBV5-1
CDR3nt: TGCGCCAGCAGCTCGGATTCTGGGGCCAACGTCCTGACTTTC
CDR3aa: CASSSDSGANVLTF

d_gene: -
j_gene: TRBJ1-5
abundance: -
v_gene: TRBV2
CDR3nt: TGTGCCAGCAGTGTAGAAGGAAGTCAGCCCCAGCATTTT
CDR3aa: CASSVEGSQPQHF

d_gene: -
j_gene: TRBJ1-2
abundance: -
v_gene: TRBV5-6
CDR3nt: TGTGCCAGCAGCTTGAGGGTATCCAACTATGGCTACACCTTC
CDR3aa: CASSLRVSNYGYTF

d_gene: -
j_gene: TRBJ2-1
abundance: -
v_gene: TRBV24-1
CDR3nt: TGTGCCACCAGTGAACAGGGTGGCAATGAGCAGTTCTTC
CDR3aa: CATSEQGGNEQFF

d_gene: -
j_gene: TRBJ2-3
abundance: -
v_gene: TRBV7-3
CDR3nt: TGTGCCAGCAGCTCCCGGTTTTCTGATACGCAGTATTTT
CDR3aa: CASSSRFSDTQYF

d_gene: -
j_gene: TRBJ1-4
abundance: -
v_gene: TRBV7-9
CDR3nt: TGTGCCAGCAGCTTGGATGCAACTAATGAAAAACTGTTTTTT
CDR3aa: CASSLDATNEKLFF

d_gene: TRBD1
j_gene: TRBJ1-1
abundance: few
v_gene: TRBV28
CDR3nt: TGTGCCAGCAGTTCTTTGACAGGGGATATGGACCGGAACGCTTTCTTT
CDR3aa: CASSSLTGDMDRNAFF

d_gene: -
j_gene: TRBJ1-2
abundance: -
v_gene: TRBV19
CDR3nt: TGTGCCAGTGGGGACCTCGGGAACTATGGCTACACCTTC
CDR3aa: CASGDLGNYGYTF

d_gene: TRBD1
j_gene: TRBJ1-2
abundance: -
v_gene: TRBV27
CDR3nt: TGTGCCAGCAGCGGACAGGGGTTCTATGGCTACACCTTC
CDR3aa: CASSGQGFYGYTF

d_gene: -
j_gene: TRBJ2-5
abundance: few
v_gene: TRBV24-1
CDR3nt: TGTGCCACCAGTGATGCCCTGGGAGAGACCCAGTACTTC
CDR3aa: CATSDALGETQYF

d_gene: -
j_gene: TRBJ1-1
abundance: -
v_gene: TRBV5-1
CDR3nt: TGCGCCAGCAGCTTGGTAGGGAGTGACACTGAAGCTTTCTTT
CDR3aa: CASSLVGSDTEAFF

d_gene: -
j_gene: TRBJ1-4
abundance: -
v_gene: TRBV5-8
CDR3nt: TGTGCCAGCAGCGCCATTGGGGGAGTCGAAAAACTGTTTTTT
CDR3aa: CASSAIGGVEKLFF

d_gene: TRBD1
j_gene: TRBJ2-2
abundance: -
v_gene: TRBV19
CDR3nt: TGTGCCAGTAGCCTCGGACAGGGGACCGGGGAGCTGTTTTTT
CDR3aa: CASSLGQGTGELFF

d_gene: -
j_gene: TRBJ2-1
abundance: -
v_gene: TRBV28
CDR3nt: TGTGCCAGCACCCTTTCCAATGAGCAGTTCTTC
CDR3aa: CASTLSNEQFF

d_gene: TRBD1
j_gene: TRBJ2-1
abundance: -
v_gene: TRBV9
CDR3nt: TGTGCCAGCAGCCCCAACAGGGGGAGCTACAATGAGCAGTTCTTC
CDR3aa: CASSPNRGSYNEQFF

d_gene: -
j_gene: TRBJ1-1
abundance: once
v_gene: TRBV9
CDR3nt: TGTGCCAGCAGCGTTCGAGACAAGAACACTGAAGCTTTCTTT
CDR3aa: CASSVRDKNTEAFF

d_gene: -
j_gene: TRBJ2-1
abundance: -
v_gene: TRBV7-2
CDR3nt: TGTGCCAGCAGCTTCACTCCGGGACCCCGAAGGAATGAGCAGTTCTTC
CDR3aa: CASSFTPGPRRNEQFF

d_gene: -
j_gene: TRBJ2-1
abundance: -
v_gene: TRBV7-2
CDR3nt: TGTGCCAGCAGCCCCTTTGGGGATCACAATGAGCAGTTCTTC
CDR3aa: CASSPFGDHNEQFF

d_gene: -
j_gene: TRBJ1-1
abundance: -
v_gene: TRBV4-3
CDR3nt: TGCGCCAGCAGCCAAGACAGGGGATGGGTGAACACTGAAGCTTTCTTT
CDR3aa: CASSQDRGWVNTEAFF

d_gene: -
j_gene: TRBJ1-2
abundance: -
v_gene: TRBV4-2
CDR3nt: TGTGCCAGCAGCCAAGACAAGAATACTAACTATGGCTACACCTTC
CDR3aa: CASSQDKNTNYGYTF

d_gene: -
j_gene: TRBJ1-3
abundance: -
v_gene: TRBV5-1
CDR3nt: TGCGCCAGCAGCTTCGGGACGGCTGGAAACACCATATATTTT
CDR3aa: CASSFGTAGNTIYF

d_gene: TRBD2
j_gene: TRBJ2-5
abundance: -
v_gene: TRBV9
CDR3nt: TGTGCCAGCAGCCAAAGAGGACTAGTCAACACCATGGAGACCCAGTACTTC
CDR3aa: CASSQRGLVNTMETQYF